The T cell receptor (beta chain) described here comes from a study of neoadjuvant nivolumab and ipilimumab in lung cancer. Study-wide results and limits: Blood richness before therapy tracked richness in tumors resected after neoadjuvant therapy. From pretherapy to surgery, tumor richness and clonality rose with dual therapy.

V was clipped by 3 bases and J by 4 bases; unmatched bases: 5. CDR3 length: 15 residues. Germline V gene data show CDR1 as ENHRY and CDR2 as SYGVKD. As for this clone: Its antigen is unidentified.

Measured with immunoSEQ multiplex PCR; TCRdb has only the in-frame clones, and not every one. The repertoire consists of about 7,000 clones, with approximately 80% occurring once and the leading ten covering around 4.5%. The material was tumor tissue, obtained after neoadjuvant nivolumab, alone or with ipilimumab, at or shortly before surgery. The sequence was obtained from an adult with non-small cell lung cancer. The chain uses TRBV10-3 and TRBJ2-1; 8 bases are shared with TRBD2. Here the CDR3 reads CAISEELAGYNEQFF. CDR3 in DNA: TGTGCCATCAGTGAAGAATTAGCGGGGTACAATGAGCAGTTCTTC.